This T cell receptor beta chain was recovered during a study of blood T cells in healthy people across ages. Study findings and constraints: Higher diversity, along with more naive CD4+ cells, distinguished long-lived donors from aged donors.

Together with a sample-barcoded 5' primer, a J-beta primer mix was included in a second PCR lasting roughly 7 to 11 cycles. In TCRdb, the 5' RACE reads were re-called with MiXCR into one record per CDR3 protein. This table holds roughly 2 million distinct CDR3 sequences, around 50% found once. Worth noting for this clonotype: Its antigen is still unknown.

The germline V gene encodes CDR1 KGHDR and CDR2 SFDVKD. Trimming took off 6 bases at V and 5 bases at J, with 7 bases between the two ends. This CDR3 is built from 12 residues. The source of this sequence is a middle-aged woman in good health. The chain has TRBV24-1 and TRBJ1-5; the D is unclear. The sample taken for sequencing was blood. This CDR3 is CATSIRDQPQHF. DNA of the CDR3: TGTGCCACCAGTATCCGGGATCAGCCCCAGCATTTT.